This is a list of T cell receptor beta chains from one sample in a study of T cells in Graves' hyperthyroidism and ophthalmopathy. TCRdb independently ran MiXCR on the multiplex PCR reads; one entry per CDR3 protein. Counted here are approximately 370,000 distinct CDR3 sequences, about 15% occurring once; the ten biggest clones make up 30% to 35%. The source material was blood. These receptors were collected from a young woman with Graves' hyperthyroidism. CDR3s include the opening cysteine and the closing phenylalanine or tryptophan. A D gene is named only where the DNA matches it firmly. Only some rows state a clone size, as once, few, many or a class for expanded clones.

TRBV9	-	14	-	TRBJ1-2	CASTPNVQVYGYTF	TGTGCCAGCACCCCGAACGTCCAGGTCTATGGCTACACCTTC
TRBV4-1	TRBD2	15	-	TRBJ2-5	CASSFTAGAQETQYF	TGCGCCAGCAGCTTTACAGCGGGAGCCCAAGAGACCCAGTACTTC
TRBV20-1	TRBD2	15	-	TRBJ2-3	CGATGLAGNTDTQYF	TGCGGTGCTACGGGACTAGCGGGAAACACAGATACGCAGTATTTT
TRBV15	TRBD1	15	many	TRBJ2-7	CATSPLDREIYEQYF	TGTGCCACCAGCCCCCTGGACAGGGAGATCTACGAGCAGTACTTC
TRBV30	-	14	many	TRBJ1-2	CAWSRERRNYGYTF	TGTGCCTGGAGTCGAGAGAGAAGAAACTATGGCTACACCTTC
TRBV29-1	-	12	many	TRBJ2-5	CSVDPGGETQYF	TGCAGCGTTGACCCGGGTGGAGAGACCCAGTACTTC
TRBV18	-	14	few	TRBJ1-4	CASSPGTQASELFF	TGTGCCAGCTCACCGGGGACGCAGGCTTCGGAACTGTTTTTT
TRBV19	-	13	-	TRBJ1-2	CASSIQATYGYTF	TGTGCCAGTAGTATCCAGGCCACCTATGGCTACACCTTC
TRBV11-3	TRBD2	16	many	TRBJ2-1	CASSLGLAGGIGEQFF	TGTGCCAGCAGCCTGGGACTAGCGGGAGGGATTGGTGAGCAGTTCTTC
TRBV11-2	TRBD1	14	-	TRBJ2-3	CASSLNRGVDTQYF	TGTGCCAGCAGCTTAAACAGGGGTGTAGATACGCAGTATTTT
TRBV19	TRBD2	18	-	TRBJ2-3	CASSPRWFGTSEADTQYF	TGTGCCAGTAGTCCCCGGTGGTTCGGGACTAGCGAGGCAGATACGCAGTATTTT
TRBV28	-	13	-	TRBJ2-7	CASSPSPSYEQYF	TGTGCCAGCAGCCCCTCACCCAGTTACGAGCAGTACTTC
TRBV28	TRBD1	15	many	TRBJ2-2	CASSLRTGYTGELFF	TGTGCCAGCAGTTTACGGACAGGCTACACCGGGGAGCTGTTTTTT
TRBV27	TRBD2	17	-	TRBJ2-6	CASSLTLADPGANVLTF	TGTGCCAGCAGTTTAACCCTAGCGGACCCTGGGGCCAACGTCCTGACTTTC
TRBV5-4	-	13	few	TRBJ2-1	CASSFMGGHEQFF	TGTGCCAGCAGCTTCATGGGGGGCCATGAGCAGTTCTTC
TRBV20-1	-	13	many	TRBJ2-7	CSARDSGNYEQYF	TGCAGTGCTAGAGACTCGGGGAACTACGAGCAGTACTTC
TRBV25-1	-	14	few	TRBJ2-1	CASDGGVPYNEQFF	TGTGCCAGCGACGGCGGAGTGCCCTACAATGAGCAGTTCTTC
TRBV29-1	-	13	few	TRBJ2-3	CSVVSGDTDTQYF	TGCAGCGTTGTCTCAGGAGATACAGATACGCAGTATTTT
TRBV20-1	-	13	many	TRBJ2-5	CSARVEGLETQYF	TGCAGTGCTAGAGTTGAGGGGCTGGAGACCCAGTACTTC
TRBV5-1	TRBD2	15	-	TRBJ2-1	CASSLGLAERNEQFF	TGCGCCAGCAGCCTAGGACTAGCGGAACGCAATGAGCAGTTCTTC
TRBV12-3/TRBV12-4	TRBD1	16	many	TRBJ2-7	CASRRLSGTGYIEQYF	TGTGCCAGCAGGCGACTATCCGGGACAGGCTACATCGAGCAGTACTTC
TRBV12-3/TRBV12-4	-	14	many	TRBJ1-1	CATTAGGSSTEAFF	TGTGCCACCACGGCGGGGGGCTCTTCCACTGAAGCTTTCTTT
TRBV5-1	-	16	-	TRBJ2-2	CASSLIPGANTGELFF	TGCGCCAGCAGCTTGATCCCGGGGGCGAACACCGGGGAGCTGTTTTTT
TRBV7-6	-	13	many	TRBJ2-1	CASSLALQREQFF	TGTGCCAGCAGCTTAGCGCTCCAGCGGGAGCAGTTCTTC
TRBV7-9	-	15	-	TRBJ2-2	CASSLVVGAAGELFF	TGTGCCAGCAGCTTAGTGGTGGGGGCCGCCGGGGAGCTGTTTTTT
TRBV11-2	TRBD1	16	many	TRBJ2-7	CASSLDIGTGPYEQYF	TGTGCCAGCAGCTTAGATATCGGGACAGGACCCTACGAGCAGTACTTC
TRBV20-1	TRBD2	19	many	TRBJ2-3	CSARDLSGTSGRATDTQYF	TGCAGTGCTAGAGATCTCAGCGGGACTAGCGGGAGGGCGACAGATACGCAGTATTTT
TRBV5-5	TRBD1	18	-	TRBJ2-4	CASSLSFTGGIAKNIQYF	TGTGCCAGCAGCTTGTCATTTACAGGGGGCATAGCCAAAAACATTCAGTACTTC
TRBV5-6	-	13	-	TRBJ2-2	CASREWDTGELFF	TGTGCCAGCAGGGAGTGGGACACCGGGGAGCTGTTTTTT
TRBV20-1	-	12	few	TRBJ1-3	CSAPVGRNTIYF	TGCAGTGCCCCAGTCGGGCGAAACACCATATATTTT
TRBV18	-	14	many	TRBJ1-6	CASSPQGYNSPLHF	TGTGCCAGCTCACCACAGGGGTATAATTCACCCCTCCACTTT
TRBV20-1	TRBD1	14	many	TRBJ1-5	CSAPGQVDNQPQHF	TGCAGTGCCCCGGGACAGGTTGACAATCAGCCCCAGCATTTT
TRBV5-1	-	14	few	TRBJ1-1	CASSLRWEGTEAFF	TGCGCCAGCAGCTTGAGGTGGGAGGGAACTGAAGCTTTCTTT
TRBV28	-	18	many	TRBJ2-1	CASSFLGQGGTNYNEQFF	TGTGCCAGCAGTTTTCTCGGACAGGGCGGGACTAACTACAATGAGCAGTTCTTC
TRBV9	-	14	few	TRBJ2-7	CASSVSGYSYEQYF	TGTGCCAGCAGCGTCTCGGGTTACTCCTACGAGCAGTACTTC
TRBV6-1	-	13	few	TRBJ1-2	CASSVSADYGYTF	TGTGCCAGCAGTGTATCAGCCGACTATGGCTACACCTTC
TRBV11-2	-	17	-	TRBJ2-1	CASSTRVGPLSYNEQFF	TGTGCCAGCAGCACTCGGGTGGGACCCCTCTCCTACAATGAGCAGTTCTTC
TRBV12-3/TRBV12-4	-	12	many	TRBJ1-1	CASSLAQDKAFF	TGTGCCAGCAGTTTAGCTCAGGATAAAGCTTTCTTT
TRBV15	-	14	few	TRBJ1-6	CATSGPEWNSPLHF	TGTGCCACTTCTGGTCCCGAATGGAATTCACCCCTCCACTTT
TRBV28	-	14	many	TRBJ1-2	CASVSGWSSRGYTF	TGTGCCAGCGTGAGTGGCTGGTCGTCTCGTGGCTACACCTTC
TRBV12-3/TRBV12-4	TRBD2	15	many	TRBJ2-1	CASSRTSGVYNEQFF	TGTGCCAGCAGTAGAACTAGCGGGGTGTACAATGAGCAGTTCTTC
TRBV2	-	13	few	TRBJ2-7	CASSDSRGYEQYF	TGTGCCAGCAGTGACAGCAGGGGCTACGAGCAGTACTTC
TRBV28	-	17	-	TRBJ2-1	CASNGILLADSYNEQFF	TGTGCCAGCAATGGAATCCTCTTAGCGGACTCCTACAATGAGCAGTTCTTC
TRBV6-1	TRBD2	14	many	TRBJ2-1	CASSRSGGVNEQFF	TGTGCCAGCAGCCGTAGCGGGGGGGTCAATGAGCAGTTCTTC
TRBV5-1	TRBD2	15	-	TRBJ2-3	CASSLGTSGSDTQYF	TGCGCCAGCAGCTTAGGGACTAGCGGATCAGATACGCAGTATTTT
TRBV12-3/TRBV12-4	TRBD2	14	-	TRBJ2-5	CACSTTSGRETQYF	TGTGCCTGCAGTACGACTAGCGGGAGAGAGACCCAGTACTTC
TRBV5-4	TRBD1	16	few	TRBJ2-2	CASSLGTGGFAGELFF	TGTGCCAGCAGCCTCGGGACAGGGGGCTTCGCCGGGGAGCTGTTTTTT
TRBV4-2	-	15	few	TRBJ2-7	CASSQGDRGADEQYF	TGTGCCAGCAGCCAAGGGGACCGGGGGGCGGACGAGCAGTACTTC
TRBV6-1	-	13	-	TRBJ1-6	CASSEALSSPLHF	TGTGCCAGCAGTGAAGCCTTGTCGTCACCCCTCCACTTT
TRBV24-1	TRBD1	14	-	TRBJ1-2	CATSTGQANYGYTF	TGTGCCACCAGTACGGGACAGGCTAACTATGGCTACACCTTC
TRBV25-1	-	13	-	TRBJ2-3	CASSGTSAGTQYF	TGTGCCAGCAGTGGGACAAGTGCTGGTACGCAGTATTTT
TRBV5-1	TRBD1	14	-	TRBJ2-7	CTSSPGTGVHEQYF	TGCACCAGCAGCCCCGGGACAGGGGTCCACGAGCAGTACTTC